This T cell receptor beta chain was recorded in a study of early T cells in non-severe SARS-CoV-2 infection. About the research overall: Sequencing was performed on bulk RNA from unsorted whole blood, leaving chains unpaired. Regarding the study as a whole: Anti-spike CD8 responses were favored in VDJdb matching, and private and CD4 specificities were missed.

This clonotype came up a few times. As yet, its antigen is unknown. CDR1 and CDR2 (germline): LGHNA, YSLEER. This CDR3 region has 16 residues. Trimming cost V 0 bases and J 1 base, with 12 bases left between them. MiXCR, run by TCRdb on the 5' RACE reads, gives a single entry per CDR3 protein. Of some 40,000 distinct CDR3 sequences listed, less than 15% are singletons. This TCR derives from an adult who was a healthcare worker with PCR-confirmed SARS-CoV-2 infection or an uninfected control (not recorded which). The rearrangement uses TRBV4-3 and TRBJ1-1, with D possibly being TRBD1 (6 bases). Sequencing was carried out using whole blood. CDR3 sequence reads: CASSQEVGGRNTEAFF. CDR3 DNA: TGCGCCAGCAGCCAAGAAGTCGGGGGGCGGAACACTGAAGCTTTCTTT.